This is a list of T cell receptor beta chains from one sample in a study of T-cell memory formation after mild COVID-19. In TCRdb, the 5' RACE reads were re-called with MiXCR into one record per CDR3 protein. The data show about 500,000 distinct CDR3 sequences, roughly 21% seen once. The specimen sequenced was PBMCs or a T cell subset sorted from them (not recorded which). Receptor source: an adult woman who had mild COVID-19 (a few samples of this study predate the infection). Cell type and time point are not known. Both conserved end residues are part of each CDR3. Each record gives: V gene, J gene, D gene, clone size, CDR3 DNA, CDR3 protein. D genes are given only for firm matches. Rows give clone size only sometimes, using once, few, many, or a class for an expanded clone.

V gene: TRBV12-3/TRBV12-4; J gene: TRBJ2-7; D gene: TRBD1; clone size: few; CDR3 DNA: TGTGCCAGCAGTTACGGGACAGGGTGGATAGACGAGCAGTACTTC; CDR3 protein: CASSYGTGWIDEQYF
V gene: TRBV29-1; J gene: TRBJ1-1; D gene: -; clone size: -; CDR3 DNA: TGCAGCGTGGTCTACGGGGGGACCATGAACACTGAAGCTTTCTTT; CDR3 protein: CSVVYGGTMNTEAFF
V gene: TRBV4-2; J gene: TRBJ2-5; D gene: TRBD1; clone size: -; CDR3 DNA: TGTGCCAGCAGCCAAGAAGTGAGGGGGCCGGAGACCCAGTACTTC; CDR3 protein: CASSQEVRGPETQYF
V gene: TRBV6-5; J gene: TRBJ1-1; D gene: TRBD1; clone size: -; CDR3 DNA: TGTGCCAGCAGTAACCCGGGACAGGGGGCCGCTGAAGCTTTCTTT; CDR3 protein: CASSNPGQGAAEAFF
V gene: TRBV24-1; J gene: TRBJ2-7; D gene: -; clone size: -; CDR3 DNA: TGTGCCACCAGTGATTCGGTTAGCTACGAGCAGTACTTC; CDR3 protein: CATSDSVSYEQYF
V gene: TRBV7-9; J gene: TRBJ2-3; D gene: -; clone size: few; CDR3 DNA: TGTGCCAGCAGCTCGGGACTTATATTCACAGATACGCAGTATTTT; CDR3 protein: CASSSGLIFTDTQYF
V gene: TRBV12-3/TRBV12-4; J gene: TRBJ2-1; D gene: -; clone size: few; CDR3 DNA: TGTGCCAGCAGTTTTGTCGGGGTACTCGATGAGCAGTTCTTC; CDR3 protein: CASSFVGVLDEQFF
V gene: TRBV20-1; J gene: TRBJ2-2; D gene: TRBD2; clone size: -; CDR3 DNA: TGCAGTGCTAGACGGTATAGCGGGGCCAACACCGGGGAGCTGTTTTTT; CDR3 protein: CSARRYSGANTGELFF
V gene: TRBV24-1; J gene: TRBJ2-3; D gene: TRBD2; clone size: -; CDR3 DNA: TGTGCCACCAGTGAGAGGGCTAGCGGGCTGGACGTGACGCAGTATTTT; CDR3 protein: CATSERASGLDVTQYF
V gene: TRBV25-1; J gene: TRBJ2-2; D gene: -; clone size: -; CDR3 DNA: TGTGCCAGCAGTGAAGGATGGACACCGGGAACCGGGGAGCTGTTTTTT; CDR3 protein: CASSEGWTPGTGELFF
V gene: TRBV5-1; J gene: TRBJ2-5; D gene: -; clone size: few; CDR3 DNA: TGCGCCAGCAGCTTGAACACCCCGCAAGAGACCCAGTACTTC; CDR3 protein: CASSLNTPQETQYF
V gene: TRBV6-6; J gene: TRBJ2-7; D gene: -; clone size: -; CDR3 DNA: TGTGCCAGCAGTGGGATAGGGGGCTCCTACGAGCAGTACTTC; CDR3 protein: CASSGIGGSYEQYF
V gene: TRBV5-1; J gene: TRBJ2-3; D gene: -; clone size: few; CDR3 DNA: TGCGCCAGCAGACGCGACAGACCGGGGGATACGCAGTATTTT; CDR3 protein: CASRRDRPGDTQYF
V gene: TRBV6-2/TRBV6-3; J gene: TRBJ2-7; D gene: -; clone size: few; CDR3 DNA: TGTGCCAGCAGTCAAGCGGACCAGCCAGGAGAGCAGTACTTC; CDR3 protein: CASSQADQPGEQYF
V gene: TRBV6-2/TRBV6-3; J gene: TRBJ2-1; D gene: -; clone size: few; CDR3 DNA: TGTGCCAGCAGTCCGACAGGGACTCATGAGCAGTTCTTC; CDR3 protein: CASSPTGTHEQFF
V gene: TRBV7-2; J gene: TRBJ2-1; D gene: TRBD2; clone size: -; CDR3 DNA: TGTGCCAGCAGCAACACGGGGGGGCCAGGCAATGAGCAGTTCTTC; CDR3 protein: CASSNTGGPGNEQFF
V gene: TRBV7-9; J gene: TRBJ1-2; D gene: TRBD1; clone size: -; CDR3 DNA: TGTGCCAGCAGCCCTGGGACAGGGGGCTATCTGAAAGGCTACACCTTC; CDR3 protein: CASSPGTGGYLKGYTF
V gene: TRBV7-2; J gene: TRBJ2-5; D gene: -; clone size: -; CDR3 DNA: TGTGCCAGCAGCTCCCAGAGCAGGATCCAAGAGACCCAGTACTTC; CDR3 protein: CASSSQSRIQETQYF
V gene: TRBV7-8; J gene: TRBJ1-5; D gene: -; clone size: few; CDR3 DNA: TGTGCCAGCAGCTTAGAGCCAGGGGCCAATCAGCCCCAGCATTTT; CDR3 protein: CASSLEPGANQPQHF
V gene: TRBV7-3; J gene: TRBJ1-6; D gene: -; clone size: -; CDR3 DNA: TGTGCCAGCAGCTTAGATGGGTCACCCCTCCACTTT; CDR3 protein: CASSLDGSPLHF
V gene: TRBV20-1; J gene: TRBJ1-5; D gene: -; clone size: -; CDR3 DNA: TGCAGTGCTAGGTCACAGCGCAATCAGCCCCAGCATTTT; CDR3 protein: CSARSQRNQPQHF
V gene: TRBV11-3; J gene: TRBJ2-4; D gene: TRBD2; clone size: -; CDR3 DNA: TGTGCCAGCAGCCCCCGCGGAGCGGGGTGGAAAAACATTCAGTACTTC; CDR3 protein: CASSPRGAGWKNIQYF
V gene: TRBV5-1; J gene: TRBJ2-5; D gene: TRBD2; clone size: -; CDR3 DNA: TGCGCCAGCAGCCGGCAGACTAGCGGGGGCCAAGAGACCCAGTACTTC; CDR3 protein: CASSRQTSGGQETQYF
V gene: TRBV4-1; J gene: TRBJ1-1; D gene: -; clone size: few; CDR3 DNA: TGCGCCAGCAGCCATGGCTGGGGCACTGAAGCTTTCTTT; CDR3 protein: CASSHGWGTEAFF